This TCR beta chain was found in a study of blood T cell repertoires in COVID-19. Across the study: COVID-19 samples from acute and convalescent phases originated in the United States, Italy and Spain. Nucleic acid was either cDNA or gDNA, and it came from T cells, B-cell-depleted T cells, or PBMCs.

J gave up 5 bases and V 9 bases, and 10 bases lay outside the gene matches. The CDR3 spans 14 residues. The V gene's germline CDR1 is KGHDR and CDR2 SFDVKD. In the original analysis: Amplified reference gene primers provided the basis for estimating nucleated cell counts. The repertoire was sequenced with immunoSEQ multiplex PCR; TCRdb's copy has only in-frame clones and lacks some. V and J calls and clone size are as listed in that table; D and trimming were resolved from the DNA. The sample lists about 280,000 clones, approximately 90% occurring once. This TCR was recovered from a man aged 35-49 years with acute or convalescent COVID-19. The specimen sequenced was peripheral blood. The chain links TRBV24-1 to TRBJ2-5; TRBD1 matches 8 bases. CDR3 in amino acids: CATDPTGDRETQYF. The CDR3 nucleotides read TGTGCCACCGATCCGACAGGGGATAGGGAGACCCAGTACTTC.